Each of the 32 T cell receptor beta chains below was sequenced from the same sample in a study of blood T cell repertoires in COVID-19. Generated by immunoSEQ multiplex PCR, the TCRdb table keeps only in-frame clones and is missing some. In the table there are over 200,000 clones, 80% to 90% of which are singletons. The specimen was peripheral blood. The receptors stem from a woman older than 75 with active or convalescent COVID-19.

The CDR3, as DNA: TGTGCCAGCAGCTTGGAGGGACAGGGGACCTACGAGCAGTACTTC. Translating it yields CASSLEGQGTYEQYF. This chain links TRBV11-2 with TRBJ2-7, with 10 bases identical to TRBD1. CDR1 is SGHAT, CDR2 FQNNGV, per germline. This CDR3 has 15 amino acids. With V trimmed by 3 bases and J by 2 bases, 4 bases remained unmatched.

The count of this clone is one. The chain recombines TRBV6-5 with TRBJ2-7; TRBD2 matches 10 bases. Germline CDR1 and CDR2: MNHEY and SVGAGI. Losses at the gene ends were 4 bases for V and 2 bases for J; bases not matched to a gene: 5. The CDR3 is 15 amino acids. The CDR3 is CASSSGTSATYEQYF. The CDR3, as DNA: TGTGCCAGCAGTTCCGGGACTAGCGCGACCTACGAGCAGTACTTC.

This clone has just one count. The chain is built from TRBV6-2 or TRBV6-3 and TRBJ1-1; a weak D match, TRBD1 (5 bases). Trimming stripped 4 bases from V and 3 bases from J, with 12 bases between. Germline V CDR1 and CDR2: MNHEY, SVGEGT. The CDR3 is made up of 14 amino acids. CDR3 loop: CASSFMGLYTEAFF. The CDR3 coding sequence is TGTGCCAGCAGTTTTATGGGACTCTACACTGAAGCTTTCTTT.

The gene calls are TRBV20-1 and TRBJ1-1; D not resolved. V lost 2 bases, J lost 1 base, and 2 bases lay in between. Germline assignment: CDR1 DFQATT and CDR2 SNEGSKA (reference sequence). The CDR3 spans 11 residues. CDR3 in DNA: TGCAGTGCTAGACAGAACACTGAAGCTTTCTTT. This codes for CSARQNTEAFF.

The chain has TRBV4-1 and TRBJ2-7; 14 bases fit TRBD2. V was pared by 6 bases and J by 6 bases, with 4 bases of the junction left unmatched. This CDR3 is built from 14 residues. Germline CDR1 reads MGHRA; CDR2 reads YSYEKL. The chain's CDR3 is CASRRLAGGGEQYF. The CDR3 bases are TGCGCCAGCAGGAGACTAGCGGGAGGGGGCGAGCAGTACTTC.

This rearrangement joins TRBV19 to TRBJ2-1; 7 bases are shared with TRBD2. V shed 2 bases and J 6 bases; nucleotides not matched to a gene: 19. CDR3 length equals 19 residues. Germline CDR1 and CDR2: LNHDA and SQIVND (reference sequence). This CDR3 is CASSISHVLAGRRFNEQFF. In DNA, the CDR3 is TGTGCCAGTAGTATAAGCCACGTCTTAGCGGGTAGACGTTTCAATGAGCAGTTCTTC.

This clone occurred once. The chain employs TRBV7-2 and TRBJ2-3; tentatively, D is TRBD1 (6 bases). Germline lookup yields CDR1 SGHTA and CDR2 FQGNSA. This CDR3 is 13 amino acids long. Trimming removed 7 bases from V and 4 bases from J, with 12 bases in between. This CDR3 reads CASTLRQADTQYF. CDR3 nucleotide sequence: TGTGCCAGCACCCTCCGACAGGCAGATACGCAGTATTTT.

In its sample, this clone was seen a few times. V is TRBV2 and J is TRBJ1-2; 8 bases line up with TRBD1. This CDR3 is 12 amino acids long. V dropped 7 bases and J dropped 7; count of bases not matched to a gene: 5. Germline V gives CDR1 SNHLY, CDR2 FYNNEI. The CDR3 nucleotides are TGTGCCAGCAACACCGACAGGGGTGGCTACACCTTC. Its translation is CASNTDRGGYTF. The full variable domain, its missing parts supplied by reference TRBV2 and TRBJ1-2, is EPEVTQTPSHQVTQMGQEVILRCVPISNHLYFYWYRQILGQKVEFLVSFYNNEISEKSEIFDDQFSVERPDGSNFTLKIRSTKLEDSAMYFCASNTDRGGYTFGSGTRLTVV.

This rearrangement joins TRBV27 to TRBJ2-6, with TRBD1 matching 7 bases. Unmatched junction bases numbered 12, after V lost 3 bases and J lost 4 bases. Germline CDR1 is MNHEY and CDR2 is SMNVEV (reference sequence). CDR3 length: 18 amino acids. CDR3: CASSFLTGRRAGANVLTF. The CDR3 DNA follows: TGTGCCAGCAGTTTCTTGACAGGGAGAAGGGCAGGGGCCAACGTCCTGACTTTC.

Notes on this clone: The same CDR3 also results from other DNA sequences found in this sample. The V call is TRBV2, the J call TRBJ2-1; D not certain. V lost 4 bases to trimming and J lost 8 bases, with 3 bases between them. CDR1 and CDR2 from the germline V gene are SNHLY and FYNNEI. The CDR3 totals 10 residues. As DNA, the CDR3 is TGTGCCAGCAGTGTATATGAGCAGTTCTTC. Residues: CASSVYEQFF.

This clone was observed a single time. The chain has TRBV28 and TRBJ2-3; 7 bases line up with TRBD2. CDR3 size: 14 residues. From germline, CDR1 is MDHEN and CDR2 SYDVKM. The trim removed 2 bases at V and 6 bases at J, leaving 5 bases unmatched. CDR3: CASSLGGTMDTQYF. CDR3 bases: TGTGCCAGCAGTTTAGGAGGGACTATGGATACGCAGTATTTT.

This clone turned up a few times. The genes are TRBV15 and TRBJ2-2, with D unclear. The CDR3 consists of 14 residues. V was trimmed by 1 base and J by 3 bases, leaving 6 bases between them. Per the germline V gene, CDR1 is LNHNV and CDR2 is YYDKDF (reference sequence). As DNA, the CDR3 is TGTGCCACCAGCAGAGTGAGCGACACCGGGGAGCTGTTTTTT. Its translation is CATSRVSDTGELFF.

The genes are TRBV4-2 and TRBJ2-1; TRBD2 aligns across 10 bases. CDR1 and CDR2 from the germline V gene are LGHNA and YNFKEQ. The CDR3 runs 22 residues. The junction had 27 bases not matched to a gene; V was cut back by 2 bases and J by 8 bases. The CDR3 is CASSQRLLAGVGVVGVGYEQFF. In DNA, the CDR3 is TGTGCCAGCAGCCAACGGTTGCTAGCGGGAGTAGGGGTGGTGGGAGTGGGATATGAGCAGTTCTTC.

The CDR3 sequence: CASSQGENTEAFF. The CDR3 DNA is TGCGCCAGCAGCCAGGGGGAGAACACTGAAGCTTTCTTT. The gene calls are TRBV5-1 and TRBJ1-1; TRBD1 agrees at 7 bases. Looked up from germline, CDR1 is SGHRS and CDR2 is YFSETQ. The V segment lost 4 bases and the J segment 1 base; nucleotides outside the gene matches: 1. The CDR3 sequence is 13 residues long.

The chain is built from TRBV7-9 and TRBJ1-5, with D possibly TRBD1 on 5 matching bases. The CDR3 consists of 15 residues. Trimming took off 4 bases at V and 2 bases at J, with 12 bases between the two ends. Germline V gene data show CDR1 as SEHNR and CDR2 as FQNEAQ (reference sequence). The CDR3: CASSSQGGGNQPQHF. The CDR3 DNA reads as TGTGCCAGCAGCTCGCAGGGAGGCGGCAATCAGCCCCAGCATTTT. The complete variable domain, with remaining parts taken from reference TRBV7-9 and TRBJ1-5, reads DTGVSQNPRHKITKRGQNVTFRCDPISEHNRLYWYRQTLGQGPEFLTYFQNEAQLEKSRLLSDRFSAERPKGSFSTLEIQRTEQGDSAMYLCASSSQGGGNQPQHFGDGTRLSIL.

This chain connects TRBV9 to TRBJ2-1; D is undetermined. Looked up from germline, CDR1 is SGDLS and CDR2 is YYNGEE. Trimming removed 2 bases at V and 7 bases at J, with 13 bases between. CDR3 length: 14 residues. The CDR3 bases are TGTGCCAGCAGCGTTGCCCGCGAAAGAAATGAGCAGTTCTTC. Its translation: CASSVARERNEQFF. The full variable domain, its missing parts supplied by reference TRBV9 and TRBJ2-1, is DSGVTQTPKHLITATGQRVTLRCSPRSGDLSVYWYQQSLDQGLQFLIQYYNGEERAKGNILERFSAQQFPDLHSELNLSSLELGDSALYFCASSVARERNEQFFGPGTRLTVL.

This clone was counted a few times. V and J are TRBV7-2 and TRBJ1-5, with 7 bases fitting TRBD1. The CDR3 sequence is 16 residues long. The J segment lost 8 bases and the V segment lost 2 bases, leaving 12 bases of the junction unmatched. Germline values: CDR1 SGHTA, CDR2 FQGNSA. This CDR3 is CASSLNAGQPSKPQHF. For the CDR3, the DNA is TGTGCCAGCAGCTTAAATGCGGGACAGCCCTCTAAGCCCCAGCATTTT.

The chain recombines TRBV7-9 with TRBJ2-5, with 10 bases identical to TRBD1. This CDR3 comprises 15 residues. V trimming: 1 base; J trimming: 5 bases; junction bases outside the gene matches: 4. Germline V lookup: CDR1 SEHNR, CDR2 FQNEAQ (reference sequence). The CDR3 sequence: CASSLGQGARETQYF. CDR3 nucleotide sequence: TGTGCCAGCAGCTTAGGACAGGGGGCTCGTGAGACCCAGTACTTC.

The CDR3 coding sequence is TGTGCCAGCAGCCAAGATTCATCGCCACGGTATAATTCACCCCTCCACTTT. Protein sequence: CASSQDSSPRYNSPLHF. This chain connects TRBV4-2 to TRBJ1-6; D remains ambiguous. Per germline, CDR1 LGHNA and CDR2 YNFKEQ. There are 17 residues in the CDR3. V lost 0 bases and J 4 bases, leaving 13 bases between the germline ends.

The chain employs TRBV5-6 and TRBJ2-1, with 7 positions matching TRBD1. From germline, CDR1 is SGHDT and CDR2 YYEEEE. V lost 4 bases, J lost 0 bases, and 7 bases stayed unmatched. This CDR3 is built from 16 residues. CDR3 DNA sequence: TGTGCCAGCAGCCCCGGACAGGCTAGCTCCTACAATGAGCAGTTCTTC. It encodes CASSPGQASSYNEQFF.

The chain is built from TRBV19 and TRBJ1-5, with D uncertain. The CDR3 contains 12 residues. Looked up from germline, CDR1 is LNHDA and CDR2 is SQIVND (reference sequence). V lost 0 bases to trimming and J lost 7 bases, with 4 bases between them. The DNA for the CDR3 is TGTGCCAGTAGTATAGACGTGCAGCCCCAGCATTTT. Translation gives CASSIDVQPQHF. Filled out from reference TRBV19 and TRBJ1-5, the complete variable domain reads DGGITQSPKYLFRKEGQNVTLSCEQNLNHDAMYWYRQDPGQGLRLIYYSQIVNDFQKGDIAEGYSVSREKKESFPLTVTSAQKNPTAFYLCASSIDVQPQHFGDGTRLSIL.

This CDR3 is CASRYGNTEAFF. The CDR3 DNA follows: TGTGCCAGCAGATACGGGAACACTGAAGCTTTCTTT. This chain uses TRBV28 with TRBJ1-1, with no clear D. CDR1 MDHEN and CDR2 SYDVKM come from the germline V gene. The CDR3 length is 12 residues. V lost 6 bases to trimming and J lost 1 base, with 6 bases between them.

This clone was observed once. The chain carries TRBV19 and TRBJ2-2, with D tentatively TRBD2 (6 bases). The germline V and J ends were trimmed by 7 bases and 3 bases, with 18 bases remaining between them. The CDR3 covers 16 residues. CDR1 LNHDA and CDR2 SQIVND come from the germline V gene (reference sequence). In nucleotides, the CDR3 is TGTGCCAGTACCACCATAGGAGGGGTCGACACCGGGGAGCTGTTTTTT. Protein sequence: CASTTIGGVDTGELFF.

The chain recombines TRBV6-5 with TRBJ2-5; maybe TRBD1 (5 bases). The CDR3 sequence is 15 residues long. Trimming removed 3 bases from V and 0 bases from J, with 11 bases in between. Looked up from germline, CDR1 is MNHEY and CDR2 is SVGAGI. The CDR3 DNA is TGTGCCAGCAGTTATTCTCCAGGGAACCAAGAGACCCAGTACTTC. Protein: CASSYSPGNQETQYF.

Ten or more counts support this clone. The chain uses TRBV6-1 and TRBJ1-5, with TRBD1 matching 11 bases. Losses at the gene ends were 4 bases for V and 3 bases for J; bases not matched to a gene: 11. This CDR3 has 18 amino acids. Germline V gene lookup returns CDR1 MNHNS and CDR2 SASEGT. This chain's CDR3 is CASSGPGTGGILNQPQHF. In DNA, the CDR3 is TGTGCCAGCAGTGGTCCCGGGACAGGGGGAATACTCAATCAGCCCCAGCATTTT.

This rearrangement joins TRBV6-5 to TRBJ1-6; 9 bases fit TRBD1. V was pared by 2 bases and J by 9 bases, with 5 bases of the junction left unmatched. The CDR3 extends over 15 amino acids. Germline assignment: CDR1 MNHEY and CDR2 SVGAGI. CDR3 amino acids: CASSYGGDRVSPLHF. In DNA, the CDR3 is TGTGCCAGCAGTTACGGAGGGGACAGGGTTTCACCCCTCCACTTT.

V and J are TRBV10-3 and TRBJ1-1, with 8 bases fitting TRBD1. Trimming removed 11 bases from V and 4 bases from J; junction bases left unmatched: 12. CDR3 size: 14 residues. Germline V CDR1 and CDR2: ENHRY, SYGVKD. The CDR3 DNA sequence: TGTGCCGCGGGGTTAACAGGGGGGCGCACTGAAGCTTTCTTT. This translates into CAAGLTGGRTEAFF.

The genes are TRBV7-2 and TRBJ2-1; possible D gene TRBD2, 6 bases. V lost 5 bases and J lost 4, with 15 bases in between. The germline V gene has CDR1 SGHTA and CDR2 FQGNSA. This CDR3 is 15 amino acids long. CDR3 sequence: CASSPPPGVYNEQFF. CDR3 in DNA: TGTGCCAGCAGCCCCCCGCCGGGGGTATACAATGAGCAGTTCTTC. The whole variable domain, remainder taken from reference TRBV7-2 and TRBJ2-1, is GAGVSQSPSNKVTEKGKDVELRCDPISGHTALYWYRQSLGQGLEFLIYFQGNSAPDKSGLPSDRFSAERTGGSVSTLTIQRTQQEDSAVYLCASSPPPGVYNEQFFGPGTRLTVL.

For this clone: It may be a read error: a sequence one base away is much more abundant. This chain links TRBV2 with TRBJ2-7; D perhaps matches TRBD2 (5 bases). The CDR3 sequence is 12 residues long. Germline V gene lookup returns CDR1 SNHLY and CDR2 FYNNEI. In nucleotides, the CDR3 is TGTGCCAACAGTGAGTCGGGGAAACCGTGGTACTTC. Amino acids: CANSESGKPWYF.

The chain has TRBV5-6 and TRBJ1-5; D is unclear. Germline CDR1 is SGHDT and CDR2 is YYEEEE. This CDR3 comprises 15 residues. V was trimmed by 0 bases and J by 0 bases, leaving 7 bases between them. The CDR3 sequence: CASSLGQISNQPQHF. CDR3 sequence (DNA): TGTGCCAGCAGCTTGGGGCAGATTAGCAATCAGCCCCAGCATTTT.

This clone was recorded once. The chain carries TRBV5-1 and TRBJ2-5; 12 bases line up with TRBD2. This CDR3 spans 16 amino acids. CDR1 and CDR2 (germline): SGHRS, YFSETQ. V lost 2 bases to trimming and J lost 4 bases; unmatched junction nucleotides: 6. CDR3 loop: CASSLRLAGALETQYF. CDR3 in DNA: TGCGCCAGCAGCTTACGACTAGCGGGGGCCCTAGAGACCCAGTACTTC.

The V gene is TRBV2, the J gene TRBJ2-7; 7 nucleotides align to TRBD1. The junction had 4 bases not matched to a gene; V was cut back by 7 bases and J by 1 base. CDR3 length equals 13 residues. Germline loops: CDR1 SNHLY, CDR2 FYNNEI. CDR3 in amino acids: CASKWDSSYEQYF. The CDR3 DNA is TGTGCCAGCAAGTGGGACAGTTCCTACGAGCAGTACTTC.